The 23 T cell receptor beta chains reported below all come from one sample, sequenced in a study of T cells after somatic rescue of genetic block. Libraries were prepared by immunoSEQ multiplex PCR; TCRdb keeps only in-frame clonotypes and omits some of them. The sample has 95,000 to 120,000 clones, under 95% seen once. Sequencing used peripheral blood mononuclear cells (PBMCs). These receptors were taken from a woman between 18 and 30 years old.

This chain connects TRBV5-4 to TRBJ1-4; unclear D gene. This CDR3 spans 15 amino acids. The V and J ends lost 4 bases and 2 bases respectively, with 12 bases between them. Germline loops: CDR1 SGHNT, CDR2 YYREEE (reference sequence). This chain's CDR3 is CASSLSRKTNEKLFF. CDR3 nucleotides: TGTGCCAGCAGCCTTTCGAGGAAGACTAATGAAAAACTGTTTTTT. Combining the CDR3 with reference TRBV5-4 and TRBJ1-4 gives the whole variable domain ETGVTQSPTHLIKTRGQQVTLRCSSQSGHNTVSWYQQALGQGPQFIFQYYREEENGRGNFPPRFSGLQFPNYSSELNVNALELDDSALYLCASSLSRKTNEKLFFGSGTQLSVL.

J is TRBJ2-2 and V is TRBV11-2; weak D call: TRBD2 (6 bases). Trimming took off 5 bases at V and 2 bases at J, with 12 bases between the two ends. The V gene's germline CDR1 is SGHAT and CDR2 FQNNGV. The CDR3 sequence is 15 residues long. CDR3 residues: CASSIMGGNTGELFF. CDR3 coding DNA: TGTGCCAGCAGCATCATGGGGGGAAACACCGGGGAGCTGTTTTTT. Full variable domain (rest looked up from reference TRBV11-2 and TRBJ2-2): EAGVAQSPRYKIIEKRQSVAFWCNPISGHATLYWYQQILGQGPKLLIQFQNNGVVDDSQLPKDRFSAERLKGVDSTLKIQPAKLEDSAVYLCASSIMGGNTGELFFGEGSRLTVL.

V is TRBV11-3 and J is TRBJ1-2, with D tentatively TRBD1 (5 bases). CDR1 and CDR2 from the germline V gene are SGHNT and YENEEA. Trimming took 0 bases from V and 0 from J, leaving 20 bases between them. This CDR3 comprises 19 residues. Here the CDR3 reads CASSLEDGRRQTANYGYTF. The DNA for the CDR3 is TGTGCCAGCAGCTTAGAAGATGGCCGCCGACAGACCGCTAACTATGGCTACACCTTC.

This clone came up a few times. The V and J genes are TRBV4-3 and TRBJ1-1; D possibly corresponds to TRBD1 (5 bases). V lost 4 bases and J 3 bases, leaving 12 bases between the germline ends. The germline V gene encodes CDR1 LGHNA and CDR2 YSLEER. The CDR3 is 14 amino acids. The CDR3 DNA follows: TGCGCCAGCAGCCTGGCCGGGACGGACACTGAAGCTTTCTTT. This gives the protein CASSLAGTDTEAFF.

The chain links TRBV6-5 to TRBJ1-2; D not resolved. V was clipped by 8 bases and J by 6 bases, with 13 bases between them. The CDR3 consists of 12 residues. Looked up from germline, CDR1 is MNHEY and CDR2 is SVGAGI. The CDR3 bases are TGTGCCAGCTCATCTATCGACCATGGCTACACCTTC. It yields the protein CASSSIDHGYTF.

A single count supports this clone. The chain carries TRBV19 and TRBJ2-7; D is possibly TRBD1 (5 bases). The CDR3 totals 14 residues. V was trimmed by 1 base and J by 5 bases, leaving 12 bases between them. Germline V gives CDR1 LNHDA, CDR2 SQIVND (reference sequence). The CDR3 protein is CASSIGGSRNEQYF. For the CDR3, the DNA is TGTGCCAGTAGTATAGGGGGCAGCAGAAACGAGCAGTACTTC.

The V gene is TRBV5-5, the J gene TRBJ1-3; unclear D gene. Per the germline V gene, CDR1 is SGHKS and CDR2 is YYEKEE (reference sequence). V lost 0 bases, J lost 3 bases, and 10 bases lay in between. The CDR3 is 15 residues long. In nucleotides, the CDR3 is TGTGCCAGCAGCTTGGGGTCGGGATTTGGAAACACCATATATTTT. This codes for CASSLGSGFGNTIYF.

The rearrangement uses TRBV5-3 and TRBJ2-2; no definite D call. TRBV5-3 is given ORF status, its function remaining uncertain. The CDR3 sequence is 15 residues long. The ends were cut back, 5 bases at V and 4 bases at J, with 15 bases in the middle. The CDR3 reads CARRSCGRSTGELFF. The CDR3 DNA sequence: TGTGCCAGAAGGAGTTGCGGACGGAGCACCGGGGAGCTGTTTTTT.

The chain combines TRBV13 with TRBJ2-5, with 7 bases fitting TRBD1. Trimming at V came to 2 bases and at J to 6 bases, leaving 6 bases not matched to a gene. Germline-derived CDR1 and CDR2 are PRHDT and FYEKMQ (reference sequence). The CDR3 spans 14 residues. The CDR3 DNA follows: TGTGCCAGCAGCTTAATCACAGGGGTGAAGACCCAGTACTTC. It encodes CASSLITGVKTQYF.

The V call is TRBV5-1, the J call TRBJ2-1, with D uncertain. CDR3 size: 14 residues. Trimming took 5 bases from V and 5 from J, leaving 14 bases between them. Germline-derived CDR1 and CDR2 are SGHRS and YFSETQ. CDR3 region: CASRAGPYDNEQFF. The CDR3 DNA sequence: TGCGCCAGCAGGGCTGGGCCCTACGACAATGAGCAGTTCTTC. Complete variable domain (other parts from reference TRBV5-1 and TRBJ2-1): KAGVTQTPRYLIKTRGQQVTLSCSPISGHRSVSWYQQTPGQGLQFLFEYFSETQRNKGNFPGRFSGRQFSNSRSEMNVSTLELGDSALYLCASRAGPYDNEQFFGPGTRLTVL.

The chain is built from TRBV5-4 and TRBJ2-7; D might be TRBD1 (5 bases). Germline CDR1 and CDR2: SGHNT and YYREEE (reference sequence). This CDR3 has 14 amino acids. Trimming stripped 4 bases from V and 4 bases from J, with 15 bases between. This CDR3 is CASSLGTRAYEQYF. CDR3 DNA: TGTGCCAGCAGCCTTGGCACCAGGGCGTACGAGCAGTACTTC.

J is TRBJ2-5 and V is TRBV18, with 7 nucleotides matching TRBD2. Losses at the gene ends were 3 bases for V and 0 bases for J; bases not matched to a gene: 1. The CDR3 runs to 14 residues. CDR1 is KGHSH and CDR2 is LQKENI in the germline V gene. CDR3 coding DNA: TGTGCCAGCTCACCCGGACTAGACCAAGAGACCCAGTACTTC. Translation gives CASSPGLDQETQYF.

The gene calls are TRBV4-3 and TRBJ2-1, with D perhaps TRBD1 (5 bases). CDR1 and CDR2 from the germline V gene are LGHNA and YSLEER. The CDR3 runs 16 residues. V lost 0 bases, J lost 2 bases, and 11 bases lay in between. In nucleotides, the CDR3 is TGCGCCAGCAGCCAAGATCTTAGGGGCGCCTACAATGAGCAGTTCTTC. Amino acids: CASSQDLRGAYNEQFF.

The CDR3 sequence is CASGGQANTGELFF. CDR3 coding DNA: TGTGCTAGTGGTGGACAGGCAAACACCGGGGAGCTGTTTTTT. The chain joins TRBV12-5 to TRBJ2-2; TRBD1 matches at 7 bases. After removal of 5 bases from V and 2 bases from J, the junction contained 2 bases not matched to a gene. There are 14 residues in the CDR3. Germline CDR1 reads LGHNT; CDR2 reads FRNRAP.

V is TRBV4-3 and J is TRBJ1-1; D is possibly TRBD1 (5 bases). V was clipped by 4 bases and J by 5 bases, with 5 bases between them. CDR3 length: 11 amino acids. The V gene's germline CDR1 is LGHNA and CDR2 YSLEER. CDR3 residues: CASSRGTEAFF. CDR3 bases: TGCGCCAGCAGCCGGGGGACTGAAGCTTTCTTT.

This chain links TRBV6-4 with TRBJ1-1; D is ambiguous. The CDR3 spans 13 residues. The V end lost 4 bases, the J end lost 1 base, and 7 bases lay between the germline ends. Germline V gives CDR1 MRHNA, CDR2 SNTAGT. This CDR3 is CASSATTNTEAFF. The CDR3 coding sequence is TGTGCCAGCAGTGCCACAACGAACACTGAAGCTTTCTTT.

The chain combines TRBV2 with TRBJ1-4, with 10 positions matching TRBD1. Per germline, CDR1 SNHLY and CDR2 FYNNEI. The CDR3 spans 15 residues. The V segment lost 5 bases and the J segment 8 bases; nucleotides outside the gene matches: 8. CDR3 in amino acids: CASSFDRGPGEKLFF. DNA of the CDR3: TGTGCCAGCAGTTTTGACAGGGGGCCGGGGGAAAAACTGTTTTTT.

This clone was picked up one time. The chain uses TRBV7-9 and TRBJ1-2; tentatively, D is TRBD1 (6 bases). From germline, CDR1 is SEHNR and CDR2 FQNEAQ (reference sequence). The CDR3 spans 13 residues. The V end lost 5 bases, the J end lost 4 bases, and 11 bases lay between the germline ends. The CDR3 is CASSLDRSYGYTF. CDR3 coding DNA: TGTGCCAGCAGCCTGGACAGATCCTATGGCTACACCTTC.

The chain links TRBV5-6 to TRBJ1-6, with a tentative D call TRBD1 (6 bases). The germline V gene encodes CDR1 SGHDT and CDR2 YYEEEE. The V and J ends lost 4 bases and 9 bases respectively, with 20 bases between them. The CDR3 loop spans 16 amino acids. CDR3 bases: TGTGCCAGCAGCCATACGGTAGGGCAGGGGACTTCACCCCTCCACTTT. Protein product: CASSHTVGQGTSPLHF. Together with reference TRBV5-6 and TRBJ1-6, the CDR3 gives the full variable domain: DAGVTQSPTHLIKTRGQQVTLRCSPKSGHDTVSWYQQALGQGPQFIFQYYEEEERQRGNFPDRFSGHQFPNYSSELNVNALLLGDSALYLCASSHTVGQGTSPLHFGNGTRLTVT.

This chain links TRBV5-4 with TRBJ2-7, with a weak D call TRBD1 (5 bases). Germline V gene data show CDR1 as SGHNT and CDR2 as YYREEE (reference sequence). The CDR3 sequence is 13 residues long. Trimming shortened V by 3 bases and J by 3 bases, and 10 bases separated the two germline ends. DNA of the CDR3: TGTGCCAGCAGCTCGCAGGGAATCTACGAGCAGTACTTC. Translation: CASSSQGIYEQYF.

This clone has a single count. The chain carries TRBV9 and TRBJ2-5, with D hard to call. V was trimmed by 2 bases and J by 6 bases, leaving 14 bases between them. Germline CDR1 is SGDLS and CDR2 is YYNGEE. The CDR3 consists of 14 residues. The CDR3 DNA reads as TGTGCCAGCAGCGTCGCAGGTGGTTTGAAGACCCAGTACTTC. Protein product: CASSVAGGLKTQYF.

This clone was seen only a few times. This CDR3 reads CASTLESGPQHF. CDR3 DNA: TGTGCCAGTACTTTGGAAAGCGGCCCCCAGCATTTT. V and J are TRBV19 and TRBJ1-5; no reliable D call. V was trimmed by 7 bases and J by 10 bases, leaving 14 bases between them. Per the germline V gene, CDR1 is LNHDA and CDR2 is SQIVND (reference sequence). CDR3 size: 12 residues.

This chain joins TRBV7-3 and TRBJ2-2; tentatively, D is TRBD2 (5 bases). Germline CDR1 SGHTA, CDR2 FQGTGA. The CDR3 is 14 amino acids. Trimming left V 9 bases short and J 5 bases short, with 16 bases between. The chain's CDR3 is CASGGRGGTGELFF. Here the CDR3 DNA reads TGTGCCAGTGGAGGTCGAGGCGGGACCGGGGAGCTGTTTTTT.